The sequence of this T cell receptor beta chain was determined in a study of blood T cell repertoires in COVID-19. The method was immunoSEQ multiplex PCR; TCRdb's version includes in-frame clones alone and lacks a portion of them. The data hold 250,000 to 350,000 clones, with over 75% observed a single time. CDR3 length: 18 residues. CDR1 is LNHDA and CDR2 is SQIVND in the germline V gene (reference sequence). After removal of 6 bases from V and 0 bases from J, the junction contained 13 bases not matched to a gene. The chain couples TRBV19 to TRBJ2-5; 10 nucleotides line up with TRBD2. Sequenced input: peripheral blood. The origin of this receptor is a woman between 55 and 75 years old with acute or convalescent COVID-19. CDR3 sequence: CASSSGGAGRTYQETQYF. The CDR3 DNA sequence: TGTGCCAGTAGCAGCGGGGGGGCCGGGAGAACGTACCAAGAGACCCAGTACTTC.